The clone carrying this T cell receptor (beta chain) has at least ten counts. The entry originates in a study of identical twins. TCRdb redid the calling of the 5' RACE reads with MiXCR, one entry per CDR3 protein. Here the sample spans about 220,000 distinct CDR3 sequences, 7.5% being singletons. V was pared by 2 bases and J by 8 bases, with 3 bases of the junction left unmatched. This CDR3 has 13 amino acids. Germline loops: CDR1 ENHRY, CDR2 SYGVKD. The same sample was also used in a study of yellow fever vaccine responses in identical twins.

The chain couples TRBV10-3 to TRBJ1-2; 9 nucleotides agree with TRBD1. This receptor was identified in a woman under 30 in good health. Sequencing was done on a sample of memory (CD45RO+) T cells sorted from blood. In DNA form, the CDR3 reads TGTGCCATCAGTGAGGGACAGGGGTTCGGCTACACCTTC. It codes for CAISEGQGFGYTF.